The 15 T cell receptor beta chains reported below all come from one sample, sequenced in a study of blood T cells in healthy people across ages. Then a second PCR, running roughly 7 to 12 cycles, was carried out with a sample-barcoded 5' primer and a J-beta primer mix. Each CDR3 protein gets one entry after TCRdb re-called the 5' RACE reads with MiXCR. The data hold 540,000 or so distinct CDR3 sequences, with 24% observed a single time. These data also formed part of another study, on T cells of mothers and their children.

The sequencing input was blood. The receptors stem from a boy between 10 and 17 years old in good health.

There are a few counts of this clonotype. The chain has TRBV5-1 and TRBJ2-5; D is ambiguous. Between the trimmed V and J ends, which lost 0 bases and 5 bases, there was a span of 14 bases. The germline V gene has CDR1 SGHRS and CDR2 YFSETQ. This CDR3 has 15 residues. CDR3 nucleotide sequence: TGCGCCAGCAGCTTGGACTCGGACCGGAGCGAGACCCAGTACTTC. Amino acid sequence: CASSLDSDRSETQYF. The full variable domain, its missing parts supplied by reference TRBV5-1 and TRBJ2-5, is KAGVTQTPRYLIKTRGQQVTLSCSPISGHRSVSWYQQTPGQGLQFLFEYFSETQRNKGNFPGRFSGRQFSNSRSEMNVSTLELGDSALYLCASSLDSDRSETQYFGPGTRLLVL.

The CDR3 protein is CASRDSLGTLSTEAFF. CDR3 sequence (DNA): TGTGCCAGCAGGGACAGTTTAGGTACCTTGAGCACTGAAGCTTTCTTT. The gene calls are TRBV6-1 and TRBJ1-1, with D maybe TRBD1 (6 bases). The CDR3 runs 16 residues. From germline, CDR1 is MNHNS and CDR2 SASEGT. Trimming removed 6 bases at V and 4 bases at J, with 21 bases between.

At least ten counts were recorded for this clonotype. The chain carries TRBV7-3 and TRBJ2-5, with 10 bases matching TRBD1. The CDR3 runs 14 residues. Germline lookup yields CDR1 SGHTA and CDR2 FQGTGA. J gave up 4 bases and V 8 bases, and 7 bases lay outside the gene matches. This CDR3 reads CASSWTGGPETQYF. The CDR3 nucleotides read TGTGCCAGCTCATGGACAGGGGGACCAGAGACCCAGTACTTC.

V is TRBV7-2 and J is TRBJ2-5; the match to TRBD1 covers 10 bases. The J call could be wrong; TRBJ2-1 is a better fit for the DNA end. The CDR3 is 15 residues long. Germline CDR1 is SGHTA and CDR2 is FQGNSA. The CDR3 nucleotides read TGTGCCAGCAGCTCCGGGACAGGGGCGCACAATGAGCAGTTCTTC. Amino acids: CASSSGTGAHNEQFF.

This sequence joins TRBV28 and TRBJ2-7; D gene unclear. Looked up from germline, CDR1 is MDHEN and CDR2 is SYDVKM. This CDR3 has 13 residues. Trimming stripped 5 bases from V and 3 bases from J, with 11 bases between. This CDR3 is CASSPHIHYEQYF. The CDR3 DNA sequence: TGTGCCAGCAGTCCCCACATCCACTACGAGCAGTACTTC.

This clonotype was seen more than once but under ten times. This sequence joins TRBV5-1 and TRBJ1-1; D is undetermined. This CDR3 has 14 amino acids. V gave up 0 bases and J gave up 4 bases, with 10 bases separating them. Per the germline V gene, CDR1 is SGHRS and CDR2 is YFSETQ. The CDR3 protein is CASSLESRGTEAFF. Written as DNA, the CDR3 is TGCGCCAGCAGCTTGGAGTCCAGAGGCACTGAAGCTTTCTTT.

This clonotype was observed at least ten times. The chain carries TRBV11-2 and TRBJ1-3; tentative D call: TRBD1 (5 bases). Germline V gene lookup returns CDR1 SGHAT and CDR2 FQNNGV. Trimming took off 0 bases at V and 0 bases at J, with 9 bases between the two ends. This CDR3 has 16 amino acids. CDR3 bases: TGTGCCAGCAGCTTAGATCTCGGGGCCTCTGGAAACACCATATATTTT. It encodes CASSLDLGASGNTIYF.

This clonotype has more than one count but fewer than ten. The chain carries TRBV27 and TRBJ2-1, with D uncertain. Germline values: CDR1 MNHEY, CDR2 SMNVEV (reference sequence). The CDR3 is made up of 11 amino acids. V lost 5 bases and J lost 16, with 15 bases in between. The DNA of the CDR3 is TGTGCCAGCAGTCCTCCCTTTATGAGTTTCTTC. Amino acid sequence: CASSPPFMSFF.

This chain's CDR3 is CASSPYGSRAEQYF. The CDR3 DNA reads as TGTGCCAGCTCACCATATGGTTCGCGCGCCGAGCAGTACTTC. The J gene is TRBJ2-7, the V gene TRBV18; D ambiguous. Trimming took 2 bases from V and 6 from J, leaving 14 bases between them. Germline-derived CDR1 and CDR2 are KGHSH and LQKENI. This CDR3 has 14 residues.

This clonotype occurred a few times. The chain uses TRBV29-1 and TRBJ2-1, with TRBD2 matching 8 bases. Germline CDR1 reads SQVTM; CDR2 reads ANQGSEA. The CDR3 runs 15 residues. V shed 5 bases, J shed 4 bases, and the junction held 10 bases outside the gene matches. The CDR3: CSVPLAGNLYNEQFF. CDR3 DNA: TGCAGCGTTCCCTTAGCGGGGAATCTATACAATGAGCAGTTCTTC.

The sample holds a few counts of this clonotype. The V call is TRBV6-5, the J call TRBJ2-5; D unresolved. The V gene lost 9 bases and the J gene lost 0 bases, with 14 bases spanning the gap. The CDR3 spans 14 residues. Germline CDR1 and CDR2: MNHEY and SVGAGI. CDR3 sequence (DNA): TGTGCCAGGGAAACGGAGAGATACCAAGAGACCCAGTACTTC. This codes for CARETERYQETQYF.

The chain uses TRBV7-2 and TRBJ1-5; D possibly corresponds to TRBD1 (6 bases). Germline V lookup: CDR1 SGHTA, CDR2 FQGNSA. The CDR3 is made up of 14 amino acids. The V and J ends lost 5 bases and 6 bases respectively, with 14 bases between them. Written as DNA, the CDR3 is TGTGCCAGCAGCGCAGACAGGCTGGGTCAGCCCCAGCATTTT. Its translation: CASSADRLGQPQHF.

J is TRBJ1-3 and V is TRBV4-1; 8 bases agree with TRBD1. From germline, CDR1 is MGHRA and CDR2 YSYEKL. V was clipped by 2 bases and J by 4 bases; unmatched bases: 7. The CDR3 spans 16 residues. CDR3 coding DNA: TGCGCCAGCAGCCAACCCCACAGGGGGAGAGGAAACACCATATATTTT. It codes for CASSQPHRGRGNTIYF.

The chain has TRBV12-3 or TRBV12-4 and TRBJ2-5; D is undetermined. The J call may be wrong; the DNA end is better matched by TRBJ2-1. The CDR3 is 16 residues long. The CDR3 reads CASRPTKAGRYNEQFF. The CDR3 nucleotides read TGTGCCAGCAGACCAACGAAGGCAGGCCGCTACAATGAGCAGTTCTTC.

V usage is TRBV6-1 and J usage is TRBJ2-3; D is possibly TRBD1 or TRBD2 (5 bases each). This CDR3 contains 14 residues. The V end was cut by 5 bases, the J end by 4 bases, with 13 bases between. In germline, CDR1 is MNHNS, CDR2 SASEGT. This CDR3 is CASSRDGSSDTQYF. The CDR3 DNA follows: TGTGCCAGCAGTCGGGACGGTTCATCAGATACGCAGTATTTT.